This record covers a single TCR beta chain. Data came from immunoSEQ multiplex PCR; TCRdb stores just in-frame clones and leaves some out. The sample includes some 120,000 clones, approximately 88% of them seen just once. This entry comes from a study of blood T cell repertoires in COVID-19. V lost 0 bases, J lost 2 bases, and 11 bases stayed unmatched. In germline, CDR1 is LGHNA, CDR2 YSLEER. The CDR3 is made up of 18 amino acids. The sequence was collected from a man aged 45-60 years with acute or convalescent COVID-19. The chain carries TRBV4-3 and TRBJ2-7, with 9 positions matching TRBD2. The source material was peripheral blood. The CDR3 DNA reads TGCGCCAGCAGCCAAGATCTTCGGGGCGGGAGGGCAACCTACGAGCAGTACTTC. It codes for CASSQDLRGGRATYEQYF.